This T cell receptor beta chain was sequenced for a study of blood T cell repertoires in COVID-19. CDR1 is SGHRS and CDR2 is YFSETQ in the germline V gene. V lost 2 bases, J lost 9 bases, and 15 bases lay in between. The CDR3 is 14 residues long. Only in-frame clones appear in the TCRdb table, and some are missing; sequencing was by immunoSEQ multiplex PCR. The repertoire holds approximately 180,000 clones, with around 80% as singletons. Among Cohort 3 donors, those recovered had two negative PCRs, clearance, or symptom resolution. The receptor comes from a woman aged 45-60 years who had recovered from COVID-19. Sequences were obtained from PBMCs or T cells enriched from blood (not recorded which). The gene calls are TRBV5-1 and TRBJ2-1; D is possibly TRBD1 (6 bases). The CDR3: CASSFGQGKGEQFF. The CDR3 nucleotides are TGCGCCAGCAGCTTTGGGCAGGGGAAGGGTGAGCAGTTCTTC.